This T cell receptor beta chain was obtained from a study of response to subunit inactivated influenza vaccine. TCRdb itself ran the RT-PCR reads through MiXCR, one entry per CDR3 protein. The repertoire holds around 530,000 distinct CDR3 sequences, about 11% seen once, with roughly 10% in the top ten. This clonotype has only a few counts. Germline V gives CDR1 LGHNA, CDR2 YNFKEQ. Trimming left V 1 base short and J 12 bases short, with 10 bases between. The CDR3 sequence is 13 residues long. This sequence joins TRBV4-2 and TRBJ1-6; D might be TRBD1 (6 bases). The specimen comprised PBMCs from blood, sampled on the day of vaccination. This receptor was obtained from a man aged 50 to 59 who received an inactivated influenza vaccine. CDR3 in DNA: TGTGCCAGCAGCCAAGTACAGGGCCTACCCCTCCACTTT. This sequence encodes CASSQVQGLPLHF.